Shown below are 31 T cell receptor beta chains from a single sample sequenced in a study of T cell changes during pregnancy in multiple sclerosis. Method: immunoSEQ multiplex PCR; TCRdb's copy keeps in-frame clones and lacks some. Here the sample spans tens of thousands of clones, roughly 93% being singletons. Sequenced: PBMCs (not recorded whether the cells were cultured). These receptors originate from a female donor with multiple sclerosis, enrolled in a pregnancy study.

The genes are TRBV2 and TRBJ1-1, with D possibly matching TRBD1 (6 bases). Trimming left V 6 bases short and J 1 base short, with 15 bases between. This CDR3 region has 15 residues. Germline V gene lookup returns CDR1 SNHLY and CDR2 FYNNEI. The CDR3 protein is CASRATGPGNTEAFF. The CDR3 nucleotides read TGTGCCAGCAGGGCAACAGGGCCCGGGAACACTGAAGCTTTCTTT.

The gene calls are TRBV5-1 and TRBJ1-1; TRBD1 is a possible D gene (5 bases). V lost 4 bases to trimming and J lost 1 base, with 17 bases between them. CDR3 length: 16 residues. Germline values: CDR1 SGHRS, CDR2 YFSETQ. CDR3 sequence: CASSALPLTGNTEAFF. CDR3 nucleotide sequence: TGCGCCAGCAGCGCCCTACCCTTAACAGGGAACACTGAAGCTTTCTTT.

This chain joins TRBV14 and TRBJ2-1, with no clear D. Germline V lookup: CDR1 SGHDN, CDR2 FVKESK. The ends were cut back, 1 base at V and 11 bases at J, with 6 bases in the middle. The CDR3 is 11 residues long. The CDR3 nucleotides are TGTGCCAGCAGCCAAGGGTTCCAGCAGTTCTTC. The encoded protein is CASSQGFQQFF.

The chain recombines TRBV6-6 with TRBJ2-7; the match to TRBD2 covers 8 bases. The junction had 12 bases not matched to a gene; V was cut back by 6 bases and J by 2 bases. Germline V gives CDR1 MNHNY, CDR2 SVGAGI (reference sequence). CDR3 length: 16 amino acids. The CDR3: CASSGILAGVAYEQYF. The CDR3 nucleotides are TGTGCCAGCAGCGGGATTCTAGCGGGTGTGGCCTACGAGCAGTACTTC.

The chain is built from TRBV19 and TRBJ1-5; D perhaps matches TRBD1 (5 bases). The CDR3 covers 14 residues. Germline V gene lookup returns CDR1 LNHDA and CDR2 SQIVND (reference sequence). V dropped 10 bases and J dropped 0 bases, with 13 bases sitting between them. The CDR3 coding sequence is TGTGCCACCCAGGGACGGAATAGCAATCAGCCCCAGCATTTT. This sequence encodes CATQGRNSNQPQHF.

About this clone: One end of the junction fails to match germline, which may point to a read error. Distinct nucleotide sequences in the sample also encode this CDR3. V and J are TRBV25-1 and TRBJ1-1, with D unclear. Germline CDR1 and CDR2: MGHDK and SYGVNS. The CDR3 length is 11 residues. CDR3 amino acids: CASSEYTEAFF. DNA for the CDR3: TGTGCCAGCAGTGAATACACTGAAGCTTTCTTC.

This chain links TRBV5-1 with TRBJ2-5, with 8 bases identical to TRBD1. CDR1 and CDR2 from the germline V gene are SGHRS and YFSETQ. J was trimmed by 5 bases and V by 0 bases; bases with no gene match: 9. The length of the CDR3 is 16 residues. The DNA for the CDR3 is TGCGCCAGCAGCTTGGAAGGACAGGGAAGGGCCGAGACCCAGTACTTC. This encodes CASSLEGQGRAETQYF.

The chain recombines TRBV11-1 with TRBJ1-4; no reliable D call. Between the trimmed V and J ends, which lost 3 bases and 8 bases, there was a span of 16 bases. This CDR3 has 15 residues. CDR1 is SGHAT, CDR2 FQDESV, per germline (reference sequence). CDR3 DNA: TGTGCCAGCAGCTTGGGGTCGAGGCAGATCGAAAAACTGTTTTTT. As protein: CASSLGSRQIEKLFF.

The chain couples TRBV5-4 to TRBJ2-1; 14 nucleotides line up with TRBD2. Germline V lookup: CDR1 SGHNT, CDR2 YYREEE (reference sequence). The trim removed 0 bases at V and 7 bases at J, leaving 9 bases unmatched. This CDR3 is built from 18 residues. In nucleotides, the CDR3 is TGTGCCAGCAGCTTGGGAGGGACTAGCGGGAGTGAACGTAATGAGCAGTTCTTC. Protein sequence: CASSLGGTSGSERNEQFF.

The chain has TRBV4-1 and TRBJ2-3; 15 positions agree with TRBD2. Trimming removed 4 bases from V and 4 bases from J; junction bases left unmatched: 6. The length of the CDR3 is 17 residues. The V gene's germline CDR1 is MGHRA and CDR2 YSYEKL. DNA for the CDR3: TGCGCCAGCAGCCCCGGACTAGCGGGAGGGCCTGCAGATACGCAGTATTTT. Translated, it gives CASSPGLAGGPADTQYF.

The chain links TRBV18 to TRBJ2-7; D is uncertain. The CDR3 consists of 12 residues. CDR1 and CDR2 (germline): KGHSH, LQKENI. With 5 bases removed from V and 2 bases from J, the gap between germline ends came to 7 bases. The CDR3 DNA reads as TGTGCCAGCTCAGGCCAGGCCTACGAGCAGTACTTC. It translates to CASSGQAYEQYF.

The V call is TRBV10-3, the J call TRBJ2-4; D not certain. In germline, CDR1 is ENHRY, CDR2 SYGVKD. The V end lost 0 bases, the J end lost 6 bases, and 12 bases lay between the germline ends. The CDR3 length is 15 residues. Written as DNA, the CDR3 is TGTGCCATCAGTGAGTCCGGCGGCGGAACAAACATTCAGTACTTC. The encoded protein is CAISESGGGTNIQYF.

This clone has only a few counts. The gene calls are TRBV7-2 and TRBJ2-3; unclear D gene. Germline CDR1 is SGHTA and CDR2 is FQGNSA. The CDR3 has 12 residues. V gave up 2 bases and J gave up 6 bases, with 6 bases separating them. CDR3 sequence: CASSLYGDTQYF. The DNA for the CDR3 is TGTGCCAGCAGCTTATACGGCGATACGCAGTATTTT.

The chain joins TRBV7-9 to TRBJ2-1; no definite D call. Trimming cost V 6 bases and J 0 bases, with 9 bases left between them. The CDR3 runs to 14 residues. The germline CDR1 and CDR2 sequences are SEHNR and FQNEAQ (reference sequence). CDR3 loop: CASRPPRSYNEQFF. The CDR3 coding sequence is TGTGCCAGCAGGCCCCCGCGCTCCTACAATGAGCAGTTCTTC. The full variable domain, its missing parts supplied by reference TRBV7-9 and TRBJ2-1, is DTGVSQNPRHKITKRGQNVTFRCDPISEHNRLYWYRQTLGQGPEFLTYFQNEAQLEKSRLLSDRFSAERPKGSFSTLEIQRTEQGDSAMYLCASRPPRSYNEQFFGPGTRLTVL.

This sequence joins TRBV9 and TRBJ1-4; D call uncertain. This CDR3 has 16 amino acids. Germline-derived CDR1 and CDR2 are SGDLS and YYNGEE. V lost 0 bases and J 0 bases, leaving 9 bases between the germline ends. The CDR3: CASSVGGSATNEKLFF. DNA for the CDR3: TGTGCCAGCAGCGTAGGTGGGAGTGCAACTAATGAAAAACTGTTTTTT.

V usage is TRBV5-6 and J usage is TRBJ2-5; possible D gene TRBD1, 6 bases. Germline V gene data show CDR1 as SGHDT and CDR2 as YYEEEE. This CDR3 contains 14 residues. V lost 0 bases, J lost 5 bases, and 11 bases lay in between. CDR3 coding DNA: TGTGCCAGCAGCTTGGTTAGCAGGGGTGAGACCCAGTACTTC. Protein sequence: CASSLVSRGETQYF.

This clone occurred once. The rearrangement uses TRBV13 and TRBJ2-5; 7 bases line up with TRBD2. The germline V gene encodes CDR1 PRHDT and CDR2 FYEKMQ (reference sequence). This CDR3 has 15 amino acids. V shed 3 bases, J shed 0 bases, and the junction held 4 bases outside the gene matches. CDR3 DNA sequence: TGTGCCAGCAGCTTGACGGGAGGTAACCAAGAGACCCAGTACTTC. It translates to CASSLTGGNQETQYF.

The CDR3 DNA follows: TGCGCCAGCAGCTTGCGAGCGGGAGGGCCTGATACGCAGTATTTT. Encoded protein: CASSLRAGGPDTQYF. The genes are TRBV5-1 and TRBJ2-3, with 10 nucleotides matching TRBD2. V trimming: 1 base; J trimming: 6 bases; junction bases outside the gene matches: 5. From germline, CDR1 is SGHRS and CDR2 YFSETQ. CDR3 length: 15 amino acids.

The V and J genes are TRBV29-1 and TRBJ2-7, with TRBD2 identical over 14 bases. This CDR3 has 16 amino acids. Germline V lookup: CDR1 SQVTM, CDR2 ANQGSEA. V lost 1 base and J lost 3; bases outside the gene matches: 5. This chain's CDR3 is CSVEGGLAGGFYEQYF. In nucleotides, the CDR3 is TGCAGCGTTGAAGGAGGACTAGCGGGAGGCTTCTACGAGCAGTACTTC.

The chain joins TRBV27 to TRBJ1-2, with 7 bases fitting TRBD1. CDR1 MNHEY and CDR2 SMNVEV come from the germline V gene (reference sequence). CDR3 length: 16 residues. The V segment lost 0 bases and the J segment 5 bases; nucleotides outside the gene matches: 9. This CDR3 is CASSLSGTAARYGYTF. In DNA form, the CDR3 reads TGTGCCAGCAGTTTATCGGGGACAGCCGCTAGGTATGGCTACACCTTC.

This chain joins TRBV6-5 and TRBJ2-3, with unresolved D. The germline gives CDR1 MNHEY, CDR2 SVGAGI. V gave up 5 bases and J gave up 1 base, with 10 bases separating them. The CDR3 runs 14 residues. Here the CDR3 reads CASSEGSGTDTQYF. For the CDR3, the DNA is TGTGCCAGCAGTGAAGGGTCTGGCACAGATACGCAGTATTTT.

The V gene is TRBV6-1, the J gene TRBJ2-2; D gene ambiguous. The V end was cut by 1 base, the J end by 2 bases, with 5 bases between. This CDR3 region has 14 residues. Germline V gives CDR1 MNHNS, CDR2 SASEGT. CDR3 in DNA: TGTGCCAGCAGTGAAGGGATAAACACCGGGGAGCTGTTTTTT. It encodes CASSEGINTGELFF.

The chain links TRBV30 to TRBJ2-1; no firm D call. Germline loops: CDR1 GTSNPN, CDR2 SVGIG (reference sequence). The V end lost 1 base, the J end lost 7 bases, and 5 bases lay between the germline ends. The length of the CDR3 is 11 residues. The CDR3 coding sequence is TGTGCCTGGAGTGAGGCTAATGAGCAGTTCTTC. It codes for CAWSEANEQFF. The variable domain in full, completed from reference TRBV30 and TRBJ2-1, reads SQTIHQWPATLVQPVGSPLSLECTVEGTSNPNLYWYRQAAGRGLQLLFYSVGIGQISSEVPQNLSASRPQDRQFILSSKKLLLSDSGFYLCAWSEANEQFFGPGTRLTVL.

This clone was seen a single time. V is TRBV7-9 and J is TRBJ1-1; the match to TRBD1 covers 12 bases. With 5 bases clipped from V and 6 bases from J, the junction kept 7 bases outside the gene matches. Germline CDR1 reads SEHNR; CDR2 reads FQNEAQ (reference sequence). CDR3 length: 15 amino acids. DNA of the CDR3: TGTGCCAGCAGCCTTCCGGGACAGGGGGCGTCTGAAGCTTTCTTT. Its protein is CASSLPGQGASEAFF.

The rearrangement links TRBV7-9 to TRBJ2-1, with a tentative D call TRBD1 (6 bases). Germline assignment: CDR1 SEHNR and CDR2 FQNEAQ (reference sequence). V lost 3 bases and J 7 bases, leaving 16 bases between the germline ends. There are 15 residues in the CDR3. Here the CDR3 reads CASSLVTGQMNEQFF. Written as DNA, the CDR3 is TGTGCCAGCAGCTTGGTAACAGGGCAAATGAATGAGCAGTTCTTC.

This rearrangement joins TRBV30 to TRBJ2-3; D possibly corresponds to TRBD1 (6 bases). Germline V lookup: CDR1 GTSNPN, CDR2 SVGIG (reference sequence). The CDR3 contains 13 residues. Trimming removed 2 bases from V and 4 bases from J, with 10 bases in between. DNA of the CDR3: TGTGCCTGGAGTAAGACAGGACCAGATACGCAGTATTTT. It specifies CAWSKTGPDTQYF.

The chain combines TRBV9 with TRBJ2-7; 8 bases match TRBD2. Looked up from germline, CDR1 is SGDLS and CDR2 is YYNGEE. This CDR3 region has 15 residues. With V trimmed by 0 bases and J by 1 base, 3 bases remained unmatched. CDR3: CASSVGVAGSYEQYF. For the CDR3, the DNA is TGTGCCAGCAGCGTAGGGGTAGCGGGGTCCTACGAGCAGTACTTC.

The V gene is TRBV6-6, the J gene TRBJ2-5, with TRBD2 matching 7 bases. J was trimmed by 2 bases and V by 10 bases; bases with no gene match: 10. The CDR3 has 14 residues. Looked up from germline, CDR1 is MNHNY and CDR2 is SVGAGI (reference sequence). CDR3 in amino acids: CATVREGRQETQYF. In nucleotides, the CDR3 is TGTGCCACCGTAAGGGAGGGAAGACAAGAGACCCAGTACTTC.

The chain combines TRBV5-1 with TRBJ1-4; 8 bases map to TRBD1. V was clipped by 4 bases and J by 8 bases; unmatched bases: 16. CDR1 and CDR2 from the germline V gene are SGHRS and YFSETQ. CDR3 size: 17 residues. The CDR3 coding sequence is TGCGCCAGCAGCACTGGACAGGGTGGGTCTCTAGGGGAAAAACTGTTTTTT. It yields the protein CASSTGQGGSLGEKLFF.

J is TRBJ2-7 and V is TRBV6-4; D remains unclear. With 5 bases removed from V and 5 bases from J, the gap between germline ends came to 22 bases. CDR1 and CDR2 from the germline V gene are MRHNA and SNTAGT. The length of the CDR3 is 16 residues. This chain's CDR3 is CASSPDGRLEVHEQYF. CDR3 DNA sequence: TGTGCCAGCAGTCCGGATGGTCGGCTAGAAGTCCACGAGCAGTACTTC.

The CDR3 nucleotides read TGTGCCAGCAGCTTACAGGGGGGCGCAGGTTTTGAGACCCAGTACTTC. This codes for CASSLQGGAGFETQYF. The chain recombines TRBV7-3 with TRBJ2-5, with D possibly TRBD1 on 7 matching bases. CDR1 is SGHTA, CDR2 FQGTGA, per germline. This CDR3 comprises 16 residues. V was trimmed by 2 bases and J by 5 bases, leaving 18 bases between them.